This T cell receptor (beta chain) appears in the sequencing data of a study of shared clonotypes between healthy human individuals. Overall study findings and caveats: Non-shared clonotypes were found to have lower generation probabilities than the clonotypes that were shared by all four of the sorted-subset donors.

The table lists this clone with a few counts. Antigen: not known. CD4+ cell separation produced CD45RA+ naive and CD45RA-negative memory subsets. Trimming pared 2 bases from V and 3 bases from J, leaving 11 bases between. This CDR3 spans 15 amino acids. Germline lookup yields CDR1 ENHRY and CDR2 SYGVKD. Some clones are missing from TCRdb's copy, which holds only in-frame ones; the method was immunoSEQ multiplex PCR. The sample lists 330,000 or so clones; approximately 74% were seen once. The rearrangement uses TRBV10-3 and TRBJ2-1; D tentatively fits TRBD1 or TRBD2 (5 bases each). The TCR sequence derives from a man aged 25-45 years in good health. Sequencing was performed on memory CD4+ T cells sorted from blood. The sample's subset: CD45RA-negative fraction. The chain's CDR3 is CAISEGTPYYNEQFF. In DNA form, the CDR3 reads TGTGCCATCAGTGAGGGGACGCCTTACTACAATGAGCAGTTCTTC.